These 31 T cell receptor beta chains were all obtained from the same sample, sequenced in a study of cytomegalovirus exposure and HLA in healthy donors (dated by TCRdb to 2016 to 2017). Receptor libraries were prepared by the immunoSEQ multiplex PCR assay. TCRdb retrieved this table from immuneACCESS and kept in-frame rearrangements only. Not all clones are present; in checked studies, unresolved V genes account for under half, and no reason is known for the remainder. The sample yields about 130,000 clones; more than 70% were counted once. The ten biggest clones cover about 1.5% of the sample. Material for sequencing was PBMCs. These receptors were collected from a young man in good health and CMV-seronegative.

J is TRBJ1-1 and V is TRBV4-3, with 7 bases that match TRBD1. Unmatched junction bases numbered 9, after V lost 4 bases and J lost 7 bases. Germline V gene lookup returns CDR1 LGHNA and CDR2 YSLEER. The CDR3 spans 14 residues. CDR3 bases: TGCGCCAGCAGCCCGGCGGGACAGTCAATTGAAGCTTTCTTT. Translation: CASSPAGQSIEAFF.

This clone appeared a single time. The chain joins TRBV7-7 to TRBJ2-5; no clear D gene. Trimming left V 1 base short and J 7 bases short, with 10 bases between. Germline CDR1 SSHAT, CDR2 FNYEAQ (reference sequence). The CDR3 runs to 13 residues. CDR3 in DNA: TGTGCCAGCAGCTTAGGGGCCGTGACGACCCAGTACTTC. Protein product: CASSLGAVTTQYF. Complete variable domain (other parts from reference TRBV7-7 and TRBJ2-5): GAGVSQSPRYKVTKRGQDVTLRCDPISSHATLYWYQQALGQGPEFLTYFNYEAQPDKSGLPSDRFSAERPEGSISTLTIQRTEQRDSAMYRCASSLGAVTTQYFGPGTRLLVL.

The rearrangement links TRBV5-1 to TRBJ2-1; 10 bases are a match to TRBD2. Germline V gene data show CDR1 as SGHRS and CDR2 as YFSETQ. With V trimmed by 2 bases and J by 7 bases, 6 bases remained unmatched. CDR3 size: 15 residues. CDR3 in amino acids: CASSFLAGAKNEQFF. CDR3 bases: TGCGCCAGCAGCTTCCTAGCGGGAGCGAAGAATGAGCAGTTCTTC.

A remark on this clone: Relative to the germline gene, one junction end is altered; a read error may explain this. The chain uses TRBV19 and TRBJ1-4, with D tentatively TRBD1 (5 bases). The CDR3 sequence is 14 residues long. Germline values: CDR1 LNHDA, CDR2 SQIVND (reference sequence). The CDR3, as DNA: TGTGCCAGTAGTATTAAGTCAGGGCCCGGGGGAAGGGTTTTT. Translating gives CASSIKSGPGGRVF.

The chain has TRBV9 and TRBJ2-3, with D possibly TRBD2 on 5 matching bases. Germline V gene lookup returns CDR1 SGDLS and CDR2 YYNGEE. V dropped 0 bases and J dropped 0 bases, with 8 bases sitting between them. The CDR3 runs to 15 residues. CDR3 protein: CASSVGRGSTDTQYF. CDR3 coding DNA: TGTGCCAGCAGCGTAGGTCGCGGGAGCACAGATACGCAGTATTTT.

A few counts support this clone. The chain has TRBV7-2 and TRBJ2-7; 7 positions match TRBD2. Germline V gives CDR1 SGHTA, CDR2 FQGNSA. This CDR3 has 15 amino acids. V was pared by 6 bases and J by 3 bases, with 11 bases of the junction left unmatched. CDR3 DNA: TGTGCCAGCAGTCAGGGTGGCGGGGGTGGCTACGAGCAGTACTTC. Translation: CASSQGGGGGYEQYF.

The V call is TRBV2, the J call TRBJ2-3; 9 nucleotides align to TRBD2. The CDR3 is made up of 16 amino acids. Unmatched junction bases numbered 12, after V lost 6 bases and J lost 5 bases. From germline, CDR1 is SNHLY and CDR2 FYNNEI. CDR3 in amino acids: CASSHTSGPSRDTQYF. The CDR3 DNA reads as TGTGCCAGCAGCCACACTAGCGGGCCTTCCAGAGATACGCAGTATTTT. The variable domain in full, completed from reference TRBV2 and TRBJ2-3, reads EPEVTQTPSHQVTQMGQEVILRCVPISNHLYFYWYRQILGQKVEFLVSFYNNEISEKSEIFDDQFSVERPDGSNFTLKIRSTKLEDSAMYFCASSHTSGPSRDTQYFGPGTRLTVL.

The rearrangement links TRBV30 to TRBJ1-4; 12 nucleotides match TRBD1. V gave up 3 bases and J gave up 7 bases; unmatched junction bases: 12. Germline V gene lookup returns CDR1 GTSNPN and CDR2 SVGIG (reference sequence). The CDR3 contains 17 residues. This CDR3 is CAWRITGTGGAGEKLFF. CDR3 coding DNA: TGTGCCTGGAGGATAACCGGGACAGGGGGCGCAGGTGAAAAACTGTTTTTT.

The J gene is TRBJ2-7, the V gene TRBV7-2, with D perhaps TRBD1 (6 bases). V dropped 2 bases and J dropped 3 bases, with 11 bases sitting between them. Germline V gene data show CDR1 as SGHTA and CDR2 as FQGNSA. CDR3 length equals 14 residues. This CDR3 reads CASSLRQANYEQYF. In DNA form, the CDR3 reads TGTGCCAGCAGCTTAAGACAGGCGAACTACGAGCAGTACTTC.

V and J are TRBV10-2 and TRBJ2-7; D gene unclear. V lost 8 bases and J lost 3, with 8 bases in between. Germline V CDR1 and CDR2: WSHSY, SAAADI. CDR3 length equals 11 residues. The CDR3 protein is CASQQVYEQYF. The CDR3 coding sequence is TGCGCCAGCCAGCAGGTCTACGAGCAGTACTTC.

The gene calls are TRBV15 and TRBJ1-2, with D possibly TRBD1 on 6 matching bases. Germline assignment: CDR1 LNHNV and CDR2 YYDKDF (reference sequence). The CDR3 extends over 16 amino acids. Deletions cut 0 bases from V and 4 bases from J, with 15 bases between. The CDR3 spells CATSRDLWQGLYGYTF. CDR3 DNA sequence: TGTGCCACCAGCAGAGATTTATGGCAGGGGCTCTATGGCTACACCTTC.

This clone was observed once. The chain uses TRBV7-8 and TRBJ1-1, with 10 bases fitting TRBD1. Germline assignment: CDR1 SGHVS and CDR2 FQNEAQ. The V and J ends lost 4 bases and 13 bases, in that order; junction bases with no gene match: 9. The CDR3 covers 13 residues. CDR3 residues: CASSSISGTGVFF. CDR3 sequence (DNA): TGTGCCAGCAGCTCAATTTCCGGGACAGGGGTTTTCTTT.

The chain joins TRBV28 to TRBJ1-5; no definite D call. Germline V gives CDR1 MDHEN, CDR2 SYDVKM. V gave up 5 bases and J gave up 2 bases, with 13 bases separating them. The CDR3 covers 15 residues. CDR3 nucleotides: TGTGCCAGCAGTAGAGAGGGATGGGGCAATCAGCCCCAGCATTTT. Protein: CASSREGWGNQPQHF.

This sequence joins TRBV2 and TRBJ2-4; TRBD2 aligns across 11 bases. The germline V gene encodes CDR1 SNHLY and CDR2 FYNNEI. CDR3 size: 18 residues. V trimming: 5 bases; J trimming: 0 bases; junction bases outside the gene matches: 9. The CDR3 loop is CASSPGTSGPLAKNIQYF. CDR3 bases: TGTGCCAGCAGTCCCGGGACTAGCGGACCTTTAGCCAAAAACATTCAGTACTTC.

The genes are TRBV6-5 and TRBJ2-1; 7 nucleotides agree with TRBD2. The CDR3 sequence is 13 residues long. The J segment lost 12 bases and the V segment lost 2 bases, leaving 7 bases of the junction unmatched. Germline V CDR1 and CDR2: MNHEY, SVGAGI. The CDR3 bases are TGTGCCAGCAGTTACCCAGGGCCGGGAGGGCAGTTCTTC. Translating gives CASSYPGPGGQFF.

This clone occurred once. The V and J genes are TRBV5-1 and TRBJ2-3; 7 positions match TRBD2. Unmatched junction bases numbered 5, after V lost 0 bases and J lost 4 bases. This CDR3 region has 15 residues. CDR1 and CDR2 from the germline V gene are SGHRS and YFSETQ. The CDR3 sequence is CASSLAGTSADTQYF. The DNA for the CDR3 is TGCGCCAGCAGCTTGGCGGGAACTAGCGCAGATACGCAGTATTTT.

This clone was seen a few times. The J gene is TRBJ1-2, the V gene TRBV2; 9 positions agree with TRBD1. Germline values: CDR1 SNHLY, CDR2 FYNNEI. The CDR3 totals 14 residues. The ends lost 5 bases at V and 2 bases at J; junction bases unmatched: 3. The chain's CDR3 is CASSYRGLNYGYTF. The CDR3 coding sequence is TGTGCCAGCAGTTACAGGGGGCTGAACTATGGCTACACCTTC.

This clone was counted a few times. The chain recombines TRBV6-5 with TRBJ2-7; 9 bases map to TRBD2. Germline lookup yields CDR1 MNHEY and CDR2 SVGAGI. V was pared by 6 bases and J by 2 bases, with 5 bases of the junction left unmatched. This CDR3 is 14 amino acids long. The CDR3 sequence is CASRSTSGPYEQYF. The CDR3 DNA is TGTGCCAGCAGGTCGACTAGCGGCCCCTACGAGCAGTACTTC.

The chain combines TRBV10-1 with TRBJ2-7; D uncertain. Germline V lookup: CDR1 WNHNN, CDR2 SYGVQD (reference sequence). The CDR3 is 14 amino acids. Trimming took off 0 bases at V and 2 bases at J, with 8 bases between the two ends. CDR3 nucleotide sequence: TGCGCCAGCAGTGAGTCACCAGGCGCCTACGAGCAGTACTTC. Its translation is CASSESPGAYEQYF.

DNA of the CDR3: TGTGCCAGCAGCTTGGCCGGCAGGGGGCCTGGAAACACCATATATTTT. Amino acids: CASSLAGRGPGNTIYF. The chain employs TRBV5-4 and TRBJ1-3, with 8 positions matching TRBD1. CDR3 length: 16 amino acids. Germline V gene data show CDR1 as SGHNT and CDR2 as YYREEE (reference sequence). Trimming cost V 0 bases and J 2 bases; bases outside gene matches: 4.

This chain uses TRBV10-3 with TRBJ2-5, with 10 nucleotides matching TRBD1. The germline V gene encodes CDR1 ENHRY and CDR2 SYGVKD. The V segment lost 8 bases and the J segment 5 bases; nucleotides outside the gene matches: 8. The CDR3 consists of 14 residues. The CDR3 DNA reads TGTGCCATCGCTCTGACAGGGGGCGAGGAGACCCAGTACTTC. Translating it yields CAIALTGGEETQYF.

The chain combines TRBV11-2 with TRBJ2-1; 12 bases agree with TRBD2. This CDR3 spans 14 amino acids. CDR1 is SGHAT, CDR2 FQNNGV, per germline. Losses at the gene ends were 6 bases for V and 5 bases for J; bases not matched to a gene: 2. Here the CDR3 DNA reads TGTGCCAGCAGTGGACTAGCGGGACACAATGAGCAGTTCTTC. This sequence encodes CASSGLAGHNEQFF.

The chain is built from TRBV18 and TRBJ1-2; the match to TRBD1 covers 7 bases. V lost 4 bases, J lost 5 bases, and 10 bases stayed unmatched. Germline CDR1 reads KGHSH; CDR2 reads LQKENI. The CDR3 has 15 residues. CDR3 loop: CASSRRDSPLYGYTF. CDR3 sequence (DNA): TGTGCCAGCTCACGACGGGACAGCCCTCTTTATGGCTACACCTTC.

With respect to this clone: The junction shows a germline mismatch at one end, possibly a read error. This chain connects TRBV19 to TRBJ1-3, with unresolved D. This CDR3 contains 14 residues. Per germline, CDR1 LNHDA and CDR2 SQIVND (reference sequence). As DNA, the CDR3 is TGTGCCAGTAGTATAACAGTCGCTGGGAACACCATATATTTT. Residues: CASSITVAGNTIYF.

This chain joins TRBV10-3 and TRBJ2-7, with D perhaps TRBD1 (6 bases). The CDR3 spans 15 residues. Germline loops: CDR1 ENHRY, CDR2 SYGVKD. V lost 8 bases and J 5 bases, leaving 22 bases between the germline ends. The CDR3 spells CAIGDFRGFGDEQYF. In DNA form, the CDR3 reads TGTGCCATCGGCGATTTTAGGGGGTTCGGGGACGAGCAGTACTTC.

The CDR3 nucleotides are TGTGCCAGCAGCTTGGCCCCACAGGGAATTGGCTATGGCTACACCTTC. It encodes CASSLAPQGIGYGYTF. V gene TRBV5-6 combines with J gene TRBJ1-2; possible D gene TRBD1, 6 bases. Germline CDR1 and CDR2: SGHDT and YYEEEE. This CDR3 comprises 16 residues. Trimming shortened V by 0 bases and J by 4 bases, and 16 bases separated the two germline ends.

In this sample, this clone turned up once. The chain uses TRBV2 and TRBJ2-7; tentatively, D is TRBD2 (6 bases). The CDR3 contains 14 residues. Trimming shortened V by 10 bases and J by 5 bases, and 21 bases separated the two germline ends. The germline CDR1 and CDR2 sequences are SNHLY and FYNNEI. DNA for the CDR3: TGTGCCACCAACGTAGATCGGGGGTTCAACGAGCAGTACTTC. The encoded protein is CATNVDRGFNEQYF.

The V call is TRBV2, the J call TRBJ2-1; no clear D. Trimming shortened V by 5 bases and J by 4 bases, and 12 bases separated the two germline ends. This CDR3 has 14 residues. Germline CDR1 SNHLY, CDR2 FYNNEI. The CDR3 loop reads CASSFSLTYNEQFF. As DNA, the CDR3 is TGTGCCAGCAGTTTTAGCCTGACGTACAATGAGCAGTTCTTC. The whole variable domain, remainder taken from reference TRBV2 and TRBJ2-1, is EPEVTQTPSHQVTQMGQEVILRCVPISNHLYFYWYRQILGQKVEFLVSFYNNEISEKSEIFDDQFSVERPDGSNFTLKIRSTKLEDSAMYFCASSFSLTYNEQFFGPGTRLTVL.

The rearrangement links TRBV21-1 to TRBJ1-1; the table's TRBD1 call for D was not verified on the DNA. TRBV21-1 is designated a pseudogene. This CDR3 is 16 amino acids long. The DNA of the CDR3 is TGTGCCAGCAGCAATTTGGGACAGATAAAGAACACTGAAGCTTTCTTT. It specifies CASSNLGQIKNTEAFF.

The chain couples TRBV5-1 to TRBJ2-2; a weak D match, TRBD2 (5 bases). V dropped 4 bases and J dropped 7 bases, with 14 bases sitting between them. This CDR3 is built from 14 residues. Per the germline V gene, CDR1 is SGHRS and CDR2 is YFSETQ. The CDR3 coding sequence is TGCGCCAGCAGCCCCGAGGACGGGGTCGGGGAGCTGTTTTTT. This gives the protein CASSPEDGVGELFF.

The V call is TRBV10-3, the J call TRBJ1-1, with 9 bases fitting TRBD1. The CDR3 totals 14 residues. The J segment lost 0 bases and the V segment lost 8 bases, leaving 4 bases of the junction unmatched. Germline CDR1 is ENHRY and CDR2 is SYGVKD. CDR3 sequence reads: CAIRDRAMNTEAFF. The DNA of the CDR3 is TGTGCCATCCGGGACAGGGCGATGAACACTGAAGCTTTCTTT.